The sequence of this T cell receptor (beta chain) was determined in a study of CD8 T cells in ankylosing spondylitis. Study results and caveats: What appeared characteristic of ankylosing spondylitis blood was a TCR beta motif of 7 or 8 highly homologous variants. The authors reported significant enrichment of disease-linked clones in matched ankylosing spondylitis synovial fluid.

Germline assignment: CDR1 DFQATT and CDR2 SNEGSKA (reference sequence). Trimming removed 6 bases from V and 1 base from J, with 16 bases in between. This CDR3 comprises 14 residues. This clonotype was observed many times. What it recognizes is unknown. A quantitative 5'-RACE method, one with molecular barcodes, was used to make TCR beta libraries. TCRdb analysed the 5' RACE reads with MiXCR anew, one entry per CDR3 protein. The table includes roughly 260,000 distinct CDR3 sequences, 20% detected once. The sample comprised blood, either unsorted or a sorted T cell fraction (not recorded which). The chain joins TRBV20-1 to TRBJ2-7; D perhaps matches TRBD1 (6 bases). The clonotype was recovered from a male donor with ankylosing spondylitis or in good health (not recorded which). CDR3 amino acids: CSAQSIDRSYEQYV. The CDR3 DNA reads as TGCAGTGCCCAAAGTATCGACAGGTCCTACGAGCAGTACGTC.